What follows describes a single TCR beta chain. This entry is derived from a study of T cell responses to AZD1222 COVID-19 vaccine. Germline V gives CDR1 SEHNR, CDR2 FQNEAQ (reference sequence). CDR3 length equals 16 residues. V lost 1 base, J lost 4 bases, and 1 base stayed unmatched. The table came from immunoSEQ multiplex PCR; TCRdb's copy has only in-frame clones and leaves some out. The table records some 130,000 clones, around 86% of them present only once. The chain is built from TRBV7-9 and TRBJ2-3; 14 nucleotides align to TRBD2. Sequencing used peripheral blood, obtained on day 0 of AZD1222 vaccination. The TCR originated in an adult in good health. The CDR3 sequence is CASSLGLAGGPDTQYF. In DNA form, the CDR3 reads TGTGCCAGCAGCTTAGGACTAGCGGGGGGGCCAGATACGCAGTATTTT.